A selection of T cell receptor beta chains follows, all from one sample in a study of blood T cell repertoires in COVID-19. Generated by immunoSEQ multiplex PCR, the TCRdb table keeps only in-frame clones and is missing some. Of roughly 95,000 clones in the sample, about 90% are singletons; the top ten hold roughly 4%. The sample consisted of peripheral blood. All receptors come from a woman between 45 and 65 years old in a cohort sampled during active COVID-19. The CDR3 runs from the conserved cysteine through the conserved F or W. D genes are given only for firm matches.

V gene,J gene,D gene,CDR3 protein,CDR3 DNA
TRBV6-2/TRBV6-3,TRBJ1-2,NA,CASSSRDSYGYTF,TGTGCCAGCAGTTCCCGAGACAGCTATGGCTACACCTTC
TRBV5-1,TRBJ2-3,TRBD2,CASSLALASGTTDTQYF,TGCGCCAGCAGCTTGGCCCTGGCTAGCGGGACCACAGATACGCAGTATTTT
TRBV6-5,TRBJ1-2,NA,CASSYGKRDITF,TGTGCCAGCAGTTACGGGAAACGGGATATCACCTTC
TRBV6-5,TRBJ1-1,NA,CASSADRLNTEAFF,TGTGCCAGCAGCGCCGACAGGCTTAACACTGAAGCTTTCTTT
TRBV6-5,TRBJ2-3,NA,CASSYGRLTDTQYF,TGTGCCAGCAGTTACGGCAGACTCACAGATACGCAGTATTTT
TRBV4-1,TRBJ2-7,NA,CASSQEAGLSYEQYF,TGCGCCAGCAGCCAAGAGGCAGGGTTATCTTACGAGCAGTACTTC
TRBV3-1/TRBV3-2,TRBJ1-6,NA,CASRTTASNSPLHF,TGTGCCAGCAGGACGACAGCGTCGAATTCACCCCTCCACTTT
TRBV10-3,TRBJ1-4,NA,CATLDSAEKLFF,TGTGCCACCCTGGACAGTGCTGAAAAACTGTTTTTT
TRBV29-1,TRBJ2-3,NA,CSVLGQGGGDTQYF,TGCAGCGTCCTCGGGCAGGGAGGAGGAGATACGCAGTATTTT
TRBV10-2,TRBJ1-1,TRBD1,CASSPDPGTAEAFF,TGCGCCAGCAGTCCAGACCCCGGGACAGCTGAAGCTTTCTTT